A single T cell receptor beta chain is shown here with its context. Its specificity is unknown. This entry comes from a study of T cell responses to AZD1222 COVID-19 vaccine. On the study more broadly: Second-dose schedules of about 4 or about 12 weeks were combined. Notes on the study in general: Spike-specific TCRs gained breadth and depth after people received two AZD1222 doses. White British ancestry dominated among donors, who included more females, and clonal diversity was possibly underestimated.

The germline CDR1 and CDR2 sequences are LNHDA and SQIVND (reference sequence). The CDR3 has 15 amino acids. V was pared by 7 bases and J by 7 bases, with 13 bases of the junction left unmatched. TCRdb's table, derived via immunoSEQ multiplex PCR, lists solely in-frame clones and lacks some. The sample records roughly 100,000 clones, less than 95% being singletons. Sequences were derived from peripheral blood, sampled on day 0 of AZD1222 vaccination. This clonotype was obtained from an adult in good health. The genes are TRBV19 and TRBJ1-2; 9 bases align to TRBD1. This CDR3 reads CASNPSKQGALGYTF. For the CDR3, the DNA is TGTGCCAGTAACCCTTCAAAACAGGGGGCGCTTGGCTACACCTTC.